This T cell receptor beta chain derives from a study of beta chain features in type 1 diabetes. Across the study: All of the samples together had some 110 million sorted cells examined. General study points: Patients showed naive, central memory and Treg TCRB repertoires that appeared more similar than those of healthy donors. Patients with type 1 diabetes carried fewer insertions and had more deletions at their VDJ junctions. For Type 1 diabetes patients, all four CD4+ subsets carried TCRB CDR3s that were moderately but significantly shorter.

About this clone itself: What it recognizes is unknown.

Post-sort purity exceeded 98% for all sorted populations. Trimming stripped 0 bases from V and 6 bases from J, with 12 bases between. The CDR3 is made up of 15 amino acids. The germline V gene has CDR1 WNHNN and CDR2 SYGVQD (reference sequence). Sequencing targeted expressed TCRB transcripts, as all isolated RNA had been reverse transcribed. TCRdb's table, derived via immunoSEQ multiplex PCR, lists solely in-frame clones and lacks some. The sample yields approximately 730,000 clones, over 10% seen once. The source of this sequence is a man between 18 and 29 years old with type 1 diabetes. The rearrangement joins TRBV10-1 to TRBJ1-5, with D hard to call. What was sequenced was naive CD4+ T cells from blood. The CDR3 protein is CASSESTRGGQPQHF. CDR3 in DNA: TGCGCCAGCAGTGAGTCGACTCGGGGTGGTCAGCCCCAGCATTTT.